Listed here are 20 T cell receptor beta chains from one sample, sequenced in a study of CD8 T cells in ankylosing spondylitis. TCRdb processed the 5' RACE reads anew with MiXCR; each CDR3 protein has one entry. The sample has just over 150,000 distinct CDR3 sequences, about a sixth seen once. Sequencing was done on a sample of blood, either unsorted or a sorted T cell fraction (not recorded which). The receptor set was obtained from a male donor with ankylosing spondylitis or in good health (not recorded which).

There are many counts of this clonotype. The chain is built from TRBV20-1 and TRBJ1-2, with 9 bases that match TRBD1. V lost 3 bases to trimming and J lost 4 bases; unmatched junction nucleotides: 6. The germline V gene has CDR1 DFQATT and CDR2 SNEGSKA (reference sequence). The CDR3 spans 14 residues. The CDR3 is CSARITGGGYGYTF. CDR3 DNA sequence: TGCAGTGCTAGGATTACAGGGGGCGGCTATGGCTACACCTTC.

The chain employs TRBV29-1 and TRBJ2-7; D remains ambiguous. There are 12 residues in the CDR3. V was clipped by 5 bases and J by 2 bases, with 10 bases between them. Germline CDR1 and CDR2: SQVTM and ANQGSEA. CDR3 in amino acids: CSVLDGTYEQYF. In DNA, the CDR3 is TGCAGCGTTCTGGACGGAACCTACGAGCAGTACTTC.

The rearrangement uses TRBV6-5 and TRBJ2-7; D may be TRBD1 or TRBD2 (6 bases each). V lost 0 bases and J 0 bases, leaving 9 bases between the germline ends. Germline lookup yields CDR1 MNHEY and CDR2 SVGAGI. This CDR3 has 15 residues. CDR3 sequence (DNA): TGTGCCAGCAGTTACTCTGGGGGGCACTCCTACGAGCAGTACTTC. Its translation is CASSYSGGHSYEQYF.

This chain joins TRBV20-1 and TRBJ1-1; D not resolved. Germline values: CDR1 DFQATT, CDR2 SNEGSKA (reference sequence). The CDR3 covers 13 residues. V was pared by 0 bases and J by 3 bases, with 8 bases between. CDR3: CSARDGRHTEAFF. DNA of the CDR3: TGCAGTGCTAGAGACGGACGGCACACTGAAGCTTTCTTT.

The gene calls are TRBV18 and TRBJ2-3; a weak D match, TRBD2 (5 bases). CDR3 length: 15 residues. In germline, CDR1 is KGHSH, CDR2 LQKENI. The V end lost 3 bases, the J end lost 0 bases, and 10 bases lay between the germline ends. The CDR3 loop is CASSPGSESTDTQYF. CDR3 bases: TGTGCCAGCTCACCGGGTAGCGAGAGCACAGATACGCAGTATTTT.

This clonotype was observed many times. The CDR3 is CASRTPGGPQSSYNEQFF. As DNA, the CDR3 is TGTGCCAGCAGAACCCCGGGGGGGCCCCAGAGCTCCTACAATGAGCAGTTCTTC. The chain has TRBV2 and TRBJ2-1, with 8 bases fitting TRBD2. This CDR3 comprises 18 residues. Germline assignment: CDR1 SNHLY and CDR2 FYNNEI. Losses at the gene ends were 6 bases for V and 0 bases for J; bases not matched to a gene: 13.

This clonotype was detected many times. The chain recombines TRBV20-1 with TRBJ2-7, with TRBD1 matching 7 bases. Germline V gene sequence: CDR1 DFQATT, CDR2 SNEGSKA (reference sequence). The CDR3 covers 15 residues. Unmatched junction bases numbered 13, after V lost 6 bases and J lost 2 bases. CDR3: CSAQTGPSFAYEQYF. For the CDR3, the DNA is TGCAGTGCACAGACAGGGCCCTCCTTTGCCTACGAGCAGTACTTC.

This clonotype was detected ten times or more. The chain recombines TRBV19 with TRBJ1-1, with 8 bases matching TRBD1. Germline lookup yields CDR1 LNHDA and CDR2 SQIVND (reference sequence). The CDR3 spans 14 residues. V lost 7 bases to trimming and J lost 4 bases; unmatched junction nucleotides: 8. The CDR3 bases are TGTGCCAGTAAAGAACAGGGGGACGCCACTGAAGCTTTCTTT. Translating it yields CASKEQGDATEAFF.

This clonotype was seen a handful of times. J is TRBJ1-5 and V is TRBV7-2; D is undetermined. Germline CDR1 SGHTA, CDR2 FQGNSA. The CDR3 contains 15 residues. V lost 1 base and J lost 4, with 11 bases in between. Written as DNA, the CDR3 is TGTGCCAGCAGCTTAGACAGCTCTCTGAATCAGCCCCAGCATTTT. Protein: CASSLDSSLNQPQHF.

CDR3 sequence (DNA): TGCAGCGTTGACCGAGGGGGAGGAAAACTGTTTTTT. Residues: CSVDRGGGKLFF. V and J are TRBV29-1 and TRBJ1-4; tentatively, D is TRBD1 (6 bases). CDR3 length: 12 amino acids. Trimming took off 3 bases at V and 10 bases at J, with 12 bases between the two ends. CDR1 SQVTM and CDR2 ANQGSEA come from the germline V gene. Complete variable domain (other parts from reference TRBV29-1 and TRBJ1-4): SAVISQKPSRDICQRGTSLTIQCQVDSQVTMMFWYRQQPGQSLTLIATANQGSEATYESGFVIDKFPISRPNLTFSTLTVSNMSPEDSSIYLCSVDRGGGKLFFGSGTQLSVL.

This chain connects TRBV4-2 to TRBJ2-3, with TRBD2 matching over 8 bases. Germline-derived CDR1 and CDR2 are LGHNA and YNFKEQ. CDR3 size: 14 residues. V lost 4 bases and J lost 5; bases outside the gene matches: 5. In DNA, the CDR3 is TGTGCCAGCAGCCCAGCGGGAGTGCTAGATACGCAGTATTTT. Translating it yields CASSPAGVLDTQYF.

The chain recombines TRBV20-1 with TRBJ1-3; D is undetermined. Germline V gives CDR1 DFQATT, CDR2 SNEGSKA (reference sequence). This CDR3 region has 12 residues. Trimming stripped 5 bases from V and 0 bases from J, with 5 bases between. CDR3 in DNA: TGCAGTGCTTCCCGCTCTGGAAACACCATATATTTT. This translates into CSASRSGNTIYF.

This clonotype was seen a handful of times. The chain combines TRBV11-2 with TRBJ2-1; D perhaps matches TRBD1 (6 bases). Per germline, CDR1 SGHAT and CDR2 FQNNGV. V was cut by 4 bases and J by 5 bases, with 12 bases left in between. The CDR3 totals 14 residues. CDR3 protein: CASSSQQGDNEQFF. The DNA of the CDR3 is TGTGCCAGCAGCTCACAACAGGGAGACAATGAGCAGTTCTTC.

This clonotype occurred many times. The CDR3 DNA is TGTGCCAGCAGCTTCGCCTGGGAGCTGTTTTTT. Amino acids: CASSFAWELFF. The V and J genes are TRBV7-9 and TRBJ2-2; D uncertain. CDR1 is SEHNR, CDR2 FQNEAQ, per germline (reference sequence). V lost 3 bases, J lost 9 bases, and 5 bases lay in between. The CDR3 totals 11 residues.

CDR3 sequence reads: CASSQEGQAINEQFF. The CDR3 DNA reads TGCGCCAGCAGCCAAGAAGGGCAGGCGATCAATGAGCAGTTCTTC. This sequence joins TRBV4-1 and TRBJ2-1, with unresolved D. Germline CDR1 is MGHRA and CDR2 is YSYEKL. V shed 0 bases and J shed 6 bases, with 12 bases lying between them. The CDR3 covers 15 residues.

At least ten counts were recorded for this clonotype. The CDR3 loop reads CASSSRDRGAFF. The CDR3 DNA follows: TGCGCCAGCAGCTCACGGGACAGGGGTGCGTTCTTC. The chain is built from TRBV5-1 and TRBJ2-1; 10 bases agree with TRBD1. Trimming cost V 3 bases and J 15 bases; bases outside gene matches: 6. CDR1 SGHRS and CDR2 YFSETQ come from the germline V gene. There are 12 residues in the CDR3.

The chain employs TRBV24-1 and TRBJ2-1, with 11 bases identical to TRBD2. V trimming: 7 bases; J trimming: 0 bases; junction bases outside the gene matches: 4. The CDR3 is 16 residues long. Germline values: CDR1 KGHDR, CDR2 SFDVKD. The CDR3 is CATSGTSGFSYNEQFF. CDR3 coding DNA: TGTGCCACCAGCGGGACTAGCGGTTTCTCCTACAATGAGCAGTTCTTC.

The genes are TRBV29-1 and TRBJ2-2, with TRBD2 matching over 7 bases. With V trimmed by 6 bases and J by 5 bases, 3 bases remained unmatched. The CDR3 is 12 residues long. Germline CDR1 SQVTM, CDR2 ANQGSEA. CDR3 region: CSVRLATGELFF. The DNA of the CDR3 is TGCAGCGTCCGACTAGCAACCGGGGAGCTGTTTTTT.

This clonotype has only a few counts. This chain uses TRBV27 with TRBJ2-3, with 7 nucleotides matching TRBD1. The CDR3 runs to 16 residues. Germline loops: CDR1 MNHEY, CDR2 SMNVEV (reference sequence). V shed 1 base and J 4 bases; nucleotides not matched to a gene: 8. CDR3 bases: TGTGCCAGCAGTTTATTAGAGGGGGCGGTCGCAGATACGCAGTATTTT. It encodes CASSLLEGAVADTQYF.

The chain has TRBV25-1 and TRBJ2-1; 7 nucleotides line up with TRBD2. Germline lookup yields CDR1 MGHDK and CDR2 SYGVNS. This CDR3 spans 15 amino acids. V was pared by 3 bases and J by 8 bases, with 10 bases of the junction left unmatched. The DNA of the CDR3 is TGTGCCAGCAGTGATCCCCGGGAGGAACGTGATGAGCAGTTCTTC. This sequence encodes CASSDPREERDEQFF.